These 16 T cell receptor beta chains came from one sample sequenced in a study of T-cell memory formation after mild COVID-19. TCRdb reprocessed the 5' RACE reads via MiXCR and lists one record per CDR3 protein. Of hundreds of thousands of distinct CDR3 sequences detected, approximately 19% appear once; the ten largest clones hold around 21%. Sample: PBMCs or a T cell subset sorted from them (not recorded which). These receptors were collected from a man aged 18 to 29 who had mild COVID-19 (a few samples of this study predate the infection). Cell type and time point are not known.

V is TRBV20-1 and J is TRBJ1-5, with D possibly TRBD1 on 6 matching bases. The CDR3 extends over 12 amino acids. The V gene's germline CDR1 is DFQATT and CDR2 SNEGSKA (reference sequence). The germline V and J ends were trimmed by 8 bases and 6 bases, with 14 bases remaining between them. The CDR3 region has the DNA TGCAGTACTTCAGGGGATCGTCAGCCCCAGCATTTT. Its protein product is CSTSGDRQPQHF.

This clonotype appeared a few times. The gene calls are TRBV5-5 and TRBJ2-7; D possibly uses TRBD1 or TRBD2 (5 bases each). This CDR3 spans 14 amino acids. Trimming took 4 bases from V and 0 from J, leaving 11 bases between them. Germline CDR1 and CDR2: SGHKS and YYEKEE (reference sequence). The CDR3 sequence: CASSLRDASYEQYV. CDR3 coding DNA: TGTGCCAGCAGCCTAAGGGACGCCTCCTACGAGCAGTACGTC.

This clonotype was seen a handful of times. The gene calls are TRBV12-3 or TRBV12-4 and TRBJ2-5, with 7 positions matching TRBD1. This CDR3 comprises 14 residues. V shed 4 bases and J 4 bases; nucleotides not matched to a gene: 6. CDR3 loop: CASSWQGVRETQYF. The CDR3 region has the DNA TGTGCCAGCAGTTGGCAGGGGGTCCGAGAGACCCAGTACTTC.

The genes are TRBV20-1 and TRBJ1-4; no clear D. V was cut by 2 bases and J by 0 bases, with 13 bases left in between. Germline V lookup: CDR1 DFQATT, CDR2 SNEGSKA (reference sequence). This CDR3 region has 16 residues. The DNA of the CDR3 is TGCAGTGCTAGATACCGGACTCTTGCAACTAATGAAAAACTGTTTTTT. Its translation: CSARYRTLATNEKLFF.

This clonotype was picked up many times. The rearrangement joins TRBV5-6 to TRBJ1-1; D may be TRBD1 (6 bases). V lost 2 bases and J lost 5, with 13 bases in between. CDR3 length equals 14 residues. Germline lookup yields CDR1 SGHDT and CDR2 YYEEEE. CDR3 sequence (DNA): TGTGCCAGCAGCTTAAGGGCCAGGGGAACTGAAGCTTTCTTT. Its protein product is CASSLRARGTEAFF. The full variable domain, in which reference TRBV5-6 and TRBJ1-1 provide the parts outside the CDR3, is DAGVTQSPTHLIKTRGQQVTLRCSPKSGHDTVSWYQQALGQGPQFIFQYYEEEERQRGNFPDRFSGHQFPNYSSELNVNALLLGDSALYLCASSLRARGTEAFFGQGTRLTVV.

This clonotype was seen only a few times. The genes are TRBV5-1 and TRBJ1-5; D remains unclear. Trimming removed 0 bases from V and 4 bases from J, with 11 bases in between. The germline CDR1 and CDR2 sequences are SGHRS and YFSETQ. The CDR3 is made up of 15 amino acids. This chain's CDR3 is CASSLAGVPNQPQHF. In DNA form, the CDR3 reads TGCGCCAGCAGCTTGGCCGGGGTTCCTAATCAGCCCCAGCATTTT.

This clonotype was observed a few times. V and J are TRBV2 and TRBJ2-2; the match to TRBD2 covers 9 bases. The CDR3 is made up of 14 amino acids. V lost 6 bases, J lost 6 bases, and 5 bases stayed unmatched. The V gene's germline CDR1 is SNHLY and CDR2 FYNNEI. The CDR3 nucleotides read TGTGCCAGCAGACCCGGGACTAGCTCCGGGGAGCTGTTTTTT. Residues: CASRPGTSSGELFF. The full variable domain, with the rest looked up from reference TRBV2 and TRBJ2-2, is EPEVTQTPSHQVTQMGQEVILRCVPISNHLYFYWYRQILGQKVEFLVSFYNNEISEKSEIFDDQFSVERPDGSNFTLKIRSTKLEDSAMYFCASRPGTSSGELFFGEGSRLTVL.

The chain couples TRBV10-3 to TRBJ2-7; possibly TRBD1 for D (6 bases). The CDR3 sequence is 16 residues long. V was clipped by 0 bases and J by 6 bases, with 18 bases between them. Germline loops: CDR1 ENHRY, CDR2 SYGVKD. CDR3 protein: CAISESPLGGSPEQYF. CDR3 sequence (DNA): TGTGCCATCAGTGAGTCGCCCCTTGGGGGCTCTCCCGAGCAGTACTTC.

In its sample, this clonotype was seen once. The gene calls are TRBV7-9 and TRBJ2-1; tentative D call: TRBD2 (6 bases). This CDR3 is 13 amino acids long. V was pared by 6 bases and J by 8 bases, with 14 bases between. Germline V gene data show CDR1 as SEHNR and CDR2 as FQNEAQ (reference sequence). The CDR3 loop is CASSPGDVDEQFF. In DNA form, the CDR3 reads TGTGCCAGCAGTCCGGGAGATGTGGATGAGCAGTTCTTC.

The chain uses TRBV12-5 and TRBJ2-2, with TRBD2 identical over 8 bases. Looked up from germline, CDR1 is LGHNT and CDR2 is FRNRAP. The CDR3 loop spans 16 amino acids. V was clipped by 6 bases and J by 5 bases; unmatched bases: 11. CDR3 loop: CASGASSGGWTGELFF. CDR3 DNA sequence: TGTGCTAGTGGCGCTTCCAGCGGGGGTTGGACCGGGGAGCTGTTTTTT.

V and J are TRBV6-5 and TRBJ2-5; 8 bases match TRBD1. The CDR3 is 14 amino acids. V trimming: 10 bases; J trimming: 5 bases; junction bases outside the gene matches: 12. The V gene's germline CDR1 is MNHEY and CDR2 SVGAGI. The CDR3: CATRTGNSEETQYF. The CDR3 nucleotides are TGTGCCACCCGGACAGGGAATTCGGAGGAGACCCAGTACTTC.

CDR3 nucleotides: TGTGCCAGCAGCTTACTAACGGGACAAACGAACACCGGGGAGCTGTTTTTT. Translating it yields CASSLLTGQTNTGELFF. The chain links TRBV7-2 to TRBJ2-2, with D maybe TRBD1 (6 bases). Deletions cut 2 bases from V and 0 bases from J, with 13 bases between. Germline V gene data show CDR1 as SGHTA and CDR2 as FQGNSA. The CDR3 extends over 17 amino acids.

The rearrangement uses TRBV5-1 and TRBJ2-7; 10 bases are a match to TRBD1. This CDR3 has 14 amino acids. V trimming: 2 bases; J trimming: 4 bases; junction bases outside the gene matches: 3. The germline V gene encodes CDR1 SGHRS and CDR2 YFSETQ. In DNA, the CDR3 is TGCGCCAGCAGCTTCGGGGACAGGGGTTACGAGCAGTACTTC. Its protein is CASSFGDRGYEQYF.

This clonotype appeared a few times. This chain links TRBV6-5 with TRBJ2-7, with D uncertain. CDR1 and CDR2 (germline): MNHEY, SVGAGI. Trimming left V 1 base short and J 6 bases short, with 4 bases between. This CDR3 contains 11 residues. In nucleotides, the CDR3 is TGTGCCAGCAGTTACTGGCCCGAGCAGTACTTC. Amino acids: CASSYWPEQYF.

This clonotype was counted between two and nine times. The chain has TRBV7-2 and TRBJ2-5, with D unclear. V was cut by 1 base and J by 3 bases, with 9 bases left in between. This CDR3 region has 14 residues. CDR1 and CDR2 (germline): SGHTA, FQGNSA. This chain's CDR3 is CASSLVTRKETQYF. The DNA for the CDR3 is TGTGCCAGCAGCTTAGTTACCCGGAAAGAGACCCAGTACTTC.

The J gene is TRBJ2-3, the V gene TRBV15; D might be TRBD1 or TRBD2, each matching 6 bases. V was shortened by 7 bases and J by 4 bases, with 15 bases between the two germline ends. Germline values: CDR1 LNHNV, CDR2 YYDKDF (reference sequence). This CDR3 is 14 amino acids long. CDR3 coding DNA: TGTGCCACCACAGGGCGAAGGGGGGCAGATACGCAGTATTTT. Its translation: CATTGRRGADTQYF.